One and the same sample provided the 3 T cell receptor beta chains below, sequenced in a study of beta chain features in type 1 diabetes. Isolated RNA was reverse transcribed in full, so expressed TCRB transcripts were sequenced. This table comes from immunoSEQ multiplex PCR, and its TCRdb copy is limited to in-frame clones, with some not included. This sample has around 330,000 clones, with approximately 11% found just once. Sample: naive CD4+ T cells from blood. These TCRs come from a woman in her 30s in good health.

CDR3 DNA: TGTGCCAGCAGCTTAGTGGCAGGGAACGAGCAGTACTTC. Its protein product is CASSLVAGNEQYF. The V gene is TRBV7-9, the J gene TRBJ2-7, with D maybe TRBD1 (5 bases). The CDR3 has 13 residues. The germline V gene has CDR1 SEHNR and CDR2 FQNEAQ (reference sequence). V was pared by 1 base and J by 5 bases, with 9 bases between.

In its sample, this clone was seen a few times. The chain has TRBV25-1 and TRBJ2-5; possibly TRBD2 for D (6 bases). Trimming left V 6 bases short and J 1 base short, with 12 bases between. The CDR3 has 14 residues. CDR1 is MGHDK and CDR2 is SYGVNS in the germline V gene. CDR3 bases: TGTGCCAGCAGACACATGGGGGGCCAAGAGACCCAGTACTTC. As protein: CASRHMGGQETQYF.

This clone appeared a few times. This chain joins TRBV7-2 and TRBJ2-1; TRBD2 might be the D (5 bases). The V gene lost 5 bases and the J gene lost 13 bases, with 12 bases spanning the gap. CDR3 length equals 11 residues. Germline CDR1 reads SGHTA; CDR2 reads FQGNSA. The CDR3 here is CASSRSTIQFF. The CDR3 coding sequence is TGTGCCAGCAGCCGCTCGACTATTCAGTTCTTC.